The 32 T cell receptor beta chains below were found in one sample sequenced in a study of T cell changes during pregnancy in multiple sclerosis. Sequencing used immunoSEQ multiplex PCR; TCRdb keeps in-frame clones, though not all of them. The data show around 100,000 clones, 92% seen once. The sample was peripheral blood, taken after pregnancy. The receptors originated from a female donor with multiple sclerosis, enrolled in a pregnancy study.

The count of this clone is one. V usage is TRBV4-1 and J usage is TRBJ2-3; 7 bases fit TRBD2. The germline gives CDR1 MGHRA, CDR2 YSYEKL. CDR3 length equals 15 residues. V was pared by 8 bases and J by 2 bases, with 10 bases of the junction left unmatched. Here the CDR3 reads CASRPRDYITDTQYF. CDR3 coding DNA: TGCGCCAGCCGACCCCGGGACTATATCACAGATACGCAGTATTTT.

The rearrangement uses TRBV7-9 and TRBJ1-2, with 11 bases matching TRBD1. This CDR3 spans 15 amino acids. Trimming took 2 bases from V and 5 from J; bases not matched to a gene: 4. Germline loops: CDR1 SEHNR, CDR2 FQNEAQ (reference sequence). The CDR3 bases are TGTGCCAGCAGCTTACAGGACAGGGGGCAATATGGCTACACCTTC. It is translated as CASSLQDRGQYGYTF. Using reference TRBV7-9 and TRBJ1-2 for the parts outside the CDR3, the full variable domain is DTGVSQNPRHKITKRGQNVTFRCDPISEHNRLYWYRQTLGQGPEFLTYFQNEAQLEKSRLLSDRFSAERPKGSFSTLEIQRTEQGDSAMYLCASSLQDRGQYGYTFGSGTRLTVV.

This rearrangement joins TRBV6-4 to TRBJ2-1, with TRBD2 matching over 10 bases. Germline CDR1 and CDR2: MRHNA and SNTAGT. Trimming cost V 0 bases and J 9 bases; bases outside gene matches: 8. The CDR3 has 16 amino acids. This CDR3 is CASSDSPSGSFFEQFF. CDR3 in DNA: TGTGCCAGCAGTGACTCGCCTAGCGGGAGTTTTTTTGAGCAGTTCTTC.

CDR3: CASSSHFRLAGRQETQYF. The CDR3, as DNA: TGTGCCAGCAGCTCGCACTTTCGACTAGCGGGACGACAAGAGACCCAGTACTTC. The J gene is TRBJ2-5, the V gene TRBV7-6; 11 positions agree with TRBD2. With V trimmed by 4 bases and J by 2 bases, 12 bases remained unmatched. The CDR3 totals 18 residues. CDR1 and CDR2 (germline): SGHVS, FNYEAQ.

This clone was seen only a few times. V gene TRBV7-2 combines with J gene TRBJ1-1, with 7 positions matching TRBD1. Germline V lookup: CDR1 SGHTA, CDR2 FQGNSA. The CDR3 sequence is 13 residues long. Germline trimming cut 2 bases from V and 7 bases from J; bases unmatched to any gene: 4. The CDR3 DNA sequence: TGTGCCAGCAGCTTACGACAGGGAGATGAAGCTTTCTTT. Protein: CASSLRQGDEAFF. Complete variable domain (other parts from reference TRBV7-2 and TRBJ1-1): GAGVSQSPSNKVTEKGKDVELRCDPISGHTALYWYRQSLGQGLEFLIYFQGNSAPDKSGLPSDRFSAERTGGSVSTLTIQRTQQEDSAVYLCASSLRQGDEAFFGQGTRLTVV.

This sequence joins TRBV28 and TRBJ2-5; weak D call: TRBD1 (5 bases). CDR1 MDHEN and CDR2 SYDVKM come from the germline V gene. V was shortened by 5 bases and J by 2 bases, with 9 bases between the two germline ends. The CDR3 consists of 13 residues. The CDR3 sequence is CASSDTGQETQYF. In nucleotides, the CDR3 is TGTGCCAGCAGTGACACAGGACAAGAGACCCAGTACTTC. The full variable domain, completed using reference TRBV28 and TRBJ2-5, is DVKVTQSSRYLVKRTGEKVFLECVQDMDHENMFWYRQDPGLGLRLIYFSYDVKMKEKGDIPEGYSVSREKKERFSLILESASTNQTSMYLCASSDTGQETQYFGPGTRLLVL.

The chain uses TRBV6-1 and TRBJ2-1, with a possible D match to TRBD1 (5 bases). In germline, CDR1 is MNHNS, CDR2 SASEGT. V was shortened by 4 bases and J by 4 bases, with 23 bases between the two germline ends. The CDR3 extends over 18 amino acids. DNA of the CDR3: TGTGCCAGCAGTGCCCAGGGATCCGGAATCCCTAGATACAATGAGCAGTTCTTC. This gives the protein CASSAQGSGIPRYNEQFF.

This clone turned up a few times. The chain links TRBV5-1 to TRBJ2-7; possible D gene TRBD2, 6 bases. The CDR3 is made up of 14 amino acids. The V end was cut by 7 bases, the J end by 4 bases, with 18 bases between. Looked up from germline, CDR1 is SGHRS and CDR2 is YFSETQ. The CDR3 coding sequence is TGCGCCAGCCGGAGGGGCGGGACGACTTACGAGCAGTACTTC. The encoded protein is CASRRGGTTYEQYF.

The chain recombines TRBV7-2 with TRBJ1-1; 11 bases match TRBD1. The CDR3 has 16 amino acids. The V gene end was trimmed by 5 bases and the J gene end by 5 bases; junction bases not matched to a gene: 10. Per germline, CDR1 SGHTA and CDR2 FQGNSA. The CDR3 DNA follows: TGTGCCAGCAGCCCGGGACAGGGGGTAGGAATGACTGAAGCTTTCTTT. Protein: CASSPGQGVGMTEAFF.

The chain links TRBV7-2 to TRBJ1-1; no firm D call. The CDR3 is made up of 15 amino acids. The ends were cut back, 4 bases at V and 3 bases at J, with 15 bases in the middle. Germline V lookup: CDR1 SGHTA, CDR2 FQGNSA. CDR3 DNA sequence: TGTGCCAGCAGCTACAAGGGAGCTGCGGACACTGAAGCTTTCTTT. Protein sequence: CASSYKGAADTEAFF.

V is TRBV30 and J is TRBJ1-2; no clear D gene. CDR1 GTSNPN and CDR2 SVGIG come from the germline V gene (reference sequence). With 0 bases removed from V and 8 bases from J, the gap between germline ends came to 31 bases. This CDR3 comprises 19 residues. CDR3 DNA: TGTGCCTGGAGTGTGTCAGTGGGAGGGTCTTGGTGGTGGGTTTCGGGCTACACCTTC. Its protein is CAWSVSVGGSWWWVSGYTF.

The sample holds one count of this clone. The chain carries TRBV2 and TRBJ1-6, with a weak D call TRBD1 (5 bases). This CDR3 contains 15 residues. CDR1 is SNHLY, CDR2 FYNNEI, per germline. V was clipped by 5 bases and J by 0 bases, with 8 bases between them. Here the CDR3 DNA reads TGTGCCAGCAGTCGACAGAGCTCCTATAATTCACCCCTCCACTTT. It translates to CASSRQSSYNSPLHF.

The chain carries TRBV30 and TRBJ2-7; 8 bases agree with TRBD2. Losses at the gene ends were 2 bases for V and 4 bases for J; bases not matched to a gene: 7. Germline V gene lookup returns CDR1 GTSNPN and CDR2 SVGIG (reference sequence). This CDR3 has 14 amino acids. The CDR3 DNA follows: TGTGCCTGGAGTCCGGGACTAGGGTCTTACGAGCAGTACTTC. Amino acids: CAWSPGLGSYEQYF.

Here the CDR3 reads CASQGTQANTDTQYF. The DNA for the CDR3 is TGTGCCAGCCAGGGGACCCAAGCGAACACAGATACGCAGTATTTT. The chain employs TRBV6-5 and TRBJ2-3; possible D gene TRBD1, 6 bases. The CDR3 is 15 amino acids. Germline V lookup: CDR1 MNHEY, CDR2 SVGAGI. With 8 bases removed from V and 2 bases from J, the gap between germline ends came to 17 bases.

V and J are TRBV30 and TRBJ2-7; a weak D match, TRBD2 (6 bases). From germline, CDR1 is GTSNPN and CDR2 SVGIG (reference sequence). The V end lost 0 bases, the J end lost 3 bases, and 12 bases lay between the germline ends. The CDR3 consists of 14 residues. The CDR3: CAWSVGGALYEQYF. CDR3 coding DNA: TGTGCCTGGAGTGTTGGAGGGGCCCTCTACGAGCAGTACTTC.

The rearrangement joins TRBV6-6 to TRBJ2-4; D possibly corresponds to TRBD2 (5 bases). Per germline, CDR1 MNHNY and CDR2 SVGAGI (reference sequence). This CDR3 has 13 residues. Trimming removed 4 bases from V and 5 bases from J, with 9 bases in between. The CDR3 here is CASSFNGENIQYF. In nucleotides, the CDR3 is TGTGCCAGCAGTTTTAACGGGGAAAACATTCAGTACTTC.

The gene calls are TRBV5-1 and TRBJ1-4; perhaps TRBD1 as D (5 bases). Trimming stripped 0 bases from V and 6 bases from J, with 6 bases between. The CDR3 has 13 amino acids. CDR1 and CDR2 from the germline V gene are SGHRS and YFSETQ. Here the CDR3 reads CASSLEQDEKLFF. The CDR3 nucleotides read TGCGCCAGCAGCTTGGAACAGGATGAAAAACTGTTTTTT.

The rearrangement links TRBV27 to TRBJ1-5; D is unresolved. Trimming cost V 4 bases and J 5 bases, with 9 bases left between them. Germline-derived CDR1 and CDR2 are MNHEY and SMNVEV (reference sequence). The CDR3 consists of 13 residues. The CDR3 nucleotides are TGTGCCAGCAGTTCCCGGGTGTATCAGCCCCAGCATTTT. Translated: CASSSRVYQPQHF.

This chain uses TRBV7-2 with TRBJ1-2, with TRBD1 matching 10 bases. With V trimmed by 1 base and J by 7 bases, 3 bases remained unmatched. CDR3 length equals 14 residues. Looked up from germline, CDR1 is SGHTA and CDR2 is FQGNSA. The CDR3 region is CASSLVGTGAGYTF. The DNA of the CDR3 is TGTGCCAGCAGCTTAGTTGGGACAGGGGCTGGCTACACCTTC.

The chain links TRBV5-4 to TRBJ2-5, with TRBD1 matching over 10 bases. CDR3 length equals 15 residues. Germline V CDR1 and CDR2: SGHNT, YYREEE (reference sequence). The ends lost 5 bases at V and 5 bases at J; junction bases unmatched: 9. CDR3: CASRHTTGGQETQYF. The CDR3 DNA reads TGTGCCAGCAGACATACGACAGGGGGCCAGGAGACCCAGTACTTC.

The chain recombines TRBV4-1 with TRBJ1-3; D is possibly TRBD1 (6 bases). The germline V and J ends were trimmed by 2 bases and 0 bases, with 14 bases remaining between them. CDR3 size: 17 residues. CDR1 is MGHRA, CDR2 YSYEKL, per germline. CDR3: CASSQPKTGSSGNTIYF. DNA of the CDR3: TGCGCCAGCAGCCAACCGAAGACAGGTAGCTCTGGAAACACCATATATTTT.

The genes are TRBV4-1 and TRBJ1-5, with 7 bases identical to TRBD1. The CDR3 contains 18 residues. The V gene's germline CDR1 is MGHRA and CDR2 YSYEKL. Trimming at V came to 4 bases and at J to 0 bases, leaving 12 bases not matched to a gene. CDR3 nucleotides: TGCGCCAGCAGCCCGGCCCCAGGGGGTGCGGATAGCAATCAGCCCCAGCATTTT. Its protein product is CASSPAPGGADSNQPQHF.

This sequence joins TRBV5-6 and TRBJ1-4; no definite D call. CDR1 is SGHDT, CDR2 YYEEEE, per germline. The CDR3 extends over 15 amino acids. V lost 0 bases and J 0 bases, leaving 6 bases between the germline ends. The CDR3 is CASSLGLTTNEKLFF. Written as DNA, the CDR3 is TGTGCCAGCAGCTTGGGACTTACAACTAATGAAAAACTGTTTTTT.

V gene TRBV2 combines with J gene TRBJ1-5; no definite D call. The germline V gene has CDR1 SNHLY and CDR2 FYNNEI. CDR3 length equals 14 residues. V was pared by 3 bases and J by 1 base, with 7 bases between. This chain's CDR3 is CASSEGSSNQPQHF. CDR3 nucleotide sequence: TGTGCCAGCAGTGAGGGCAGCAGCAATCAGCCCCAGCATTTT.

This chain uses TRBV29-1 with TRBJ1-1; D not resolved. The CDR3 contains 14 residues. Looked up from germline, CDR1 is SQVTM and CDR2 is ANQGSEA. The germline V and J ends were trimmed by 5 bases and 1 base, with 14 bases remaining between them. The CDR3 sequence is CSVMRVGKNTEAFF. CDR3 DNA: TGCAGCGTTATGCGGGTTGGGAAGAACACTGAAGCTTTCTTT.

V and J are TRBV18 and TRBJ2-3; D unclear. V gave up 2 bases and J gave up 1 base, with 7 bases separating them. Germline lookup yields CDR1 KGHSH and CDR2 LQKENI. The CDR3 runs to 14 residues. The DNA for the CDR3 is TGTGCCAGCTCACCATTGAGCGGCACAGATACGCAGTATTTT. Its protein is CASSPLSGTDTQYF.

This chain connects TRBV5-1 to TRBJ1-3; maybe TRBD1 (6 bases). Germline CDR1 SGHRS, CDR2 YFSETQ. The CDR3 has 15 amino acids. The germline V and J ends were trimmed by 0 bases and 2 bases, with 9 bases remaining between them. For the CDR3, the DNA is TGCGCCAGCAGCTTGGATGCAGGGGCTGGAAACACCATATATTTT. Its protein is CASSLDAGAGNTIYF.

Only one count was recorded for this clone. The CDR3 region is CASSWRQGGVSPLHF. DNA of the CDR3: TGTGCCAGCAGCTGGAGACAGGGGGGAGTTTCACCCCTCCACTTT. The chain joins TRBV7-2 to TRBJ1-6; TRBD1 matches 9 bases. Germline V gives CDR1 SGHTA, CDR2 FQGNSA. V shed 4 bases and J 9 bases; nucleotides not matched to a gene: 7. The CDR3 sequence is 15 residues long.

The chain combines TRBV6-1 with TRBJ1-1; 9 bases line up with TRBD1. There are 15 residues in the CDR3. Germline trimming cut 5 bases from V and 4 bases from J; bases unmatched to any gene: 8. Germline CDR1 MNHNS, CDR2 SASEGT. The CDR3 protein is CASSTYRGPGTEAFF. The CDR3 DNA sequence: TGTGCCAGCAGTACTTACAGGGGGCCGGGCACTGAAGCTTTCTTT.

The chain uses TRBV11-2 and TRBJ1-2; the match to TRBD1 covers 7 bases. This CDR3 spans 17 amino acids. Germline CDR1 is SGHAT and CDR2 is FQNNGV. V shed 2 bases and J 0 bases; nucleotides not matched to a gene: 9. The CDR3 sequence: CASSLLDGTASNYGYTF. For the CDR3, the DNA is TGTGCCAGCAGCTTACTAGACGGGACAGCTTCTAACTATGGCTACACCTTC.

V and J are TRBV7-9 and TRBJ1-2; D is uncertain. Germline CDR1 reads SEHNR; CDR2 reads FQNEAQ (reference sequence). V gave up 5 bases and J gave up 5 bases, with 18 bases separating them. CDR3 length: 15 residues. In DNA, the CDR3 is TGTGCCAGCAGCAGAGACGCCGACACCTATTATGGCTACACCTTC. Translating gives CASSRDADTYYGYTF. The full variable domain, with the rest looked up from reference TRBV7-9 and TRBJ1-2, is DTGVSQNPRHKITKRGQNVTFRCDPISEHNRLYWYRQTLGQGPEFLTYFQNEAQLEKSRLLSDRFSAERPKGSFSTLEIQRTEQGDSAMYLCASSRDADTYYGYTFGSGTRLTVV.

This clone was observed a handful of times. The chain recombines TRBV30 with TRBJ1-3, with D tentatively TRBD1 (5 bases). Between the trimmed V and J ends, which lost 4 bases and 1 base, there was a span of 11 bases. Germline lookup yields CDR1 GTSNPN and CDR2 SVGIG (reference sequence). The CDR3 length is 14 residues. CDR3 sequence (DNA): TGTGCCTGGAAAGTTACAGGATCTGGAAACACCATATATTTT. Its protein product is CAWKVTGSGNTIYF.